The clone carrying this TCR beta chain has ten or more counts. TCRdb redid the calling of the 5' RACE reads with MiXCR, one entry per CDR3 protein. The table lists some 97,000 distinct CDR3 sequences, roughly 6% of them singletons. The sample belongs to a study of identical twins. Germline V gene data show CDR1 as SQVTM and CDR2 as ANQGSEA. The V end was cut by 7 bases, the J end by 11 bases, with 14 bases between. The CDR3 contains 10 residues. The V and J genes are TRBV29-1 and TRBJ1-1; D is perhaps TRBD1 (5 bases). Sequenced: memory T cells sorted from blood. The sequence was obtained from a woman in her forties or fifties in good health. The CDR3 DNA is TGCAGCGCCGGGGAGGGGAAGGCTTTCTTT. Translation: CSAGEGKAFF.